Sequencing of this T cell receptor beta chain was carried out in a study of T-cell reconstitution after alpha-beta-depleted transplantation in children. Study-wide results and limits: At around two months after transplant, the alpha-beta T cells were reportedly derived from several hundred expanded clones that came from non-depleted graft cells. A year post-transplant, T-cell counts and diversity derived mostly from newly produced T cells.

Note on this clonotype: Its antigen is still unknown.

For TCRbeta, the library was prepared with unique molecular identifiers. TCRdb re-called the PCR reads through MiXCR, storing one row per CDR3 protein. The data contain a few hundred thousand distinct CDR3 sequences, approximately 30% of them seen just once; the ten biggest clones take up just over 35%. The CDR3 runs to 13 residues. The V end lost 6 bases, the J end lost 4 bases, and 11 bases lay between the germline ends. In germline, CDR1 is MNHEY, CDR2 SVGEGT. The receptor comes from a boy in the first two years of life with Wiskott-Aldrich syndrome, due to receive a stem cell transplant. Sequenced material: PBMCs, taken before TCRalphabeta/CD19-depleted stem cell transplant. The genes are TRBV6-2 or TRBV6-3 and TRBJ2-3, with D tentatively TRBD2 (6 bases). In DNA form, the CDR3 reads TGTGCCAGCAGCGCGACTAGGTCAGATACGCAGTATTTT. Translating gives CASSATRSDTQYF.